This TCR beta chain originates from a study of CD4+ T cells in melanoma. Study results and caveats: A reported correlation linked neoantigen-specific CD4+ T cells to CD8+, macrophage and B cell function. Diverse differentiation states were reported for melanoma neoantigen-specific CD4+ T cells.

Remarks on this clone: What it binds is not known.

This CDR3 comprises 13 residues. In germline, CDR1 is MNHNY, CDR2 SVGAGI (reference sequence). The V end was cut by 8 bases, the J end by 9 bases, with 14 bases between. The repertoire was sequenced with immunoSEQ multiplex PCR; TCRdb's copy has only in-frame clones and lacks some. The table includes about 14,000 clones, 60% to 85% detected once. This chain links TRBV6-6 with TRBJ1-6, with a tentative D call TRBD1 (5 bases). This receptor was obtained from a human donor with melanoma. Sequenced: cells from a culture (not recorded whether cultured in vitro). The CDR3 loop is CASGRGGRSPLHF. CDR3 sequence (DNA): TGTGCCAGCGGGCGGGGGGGACGTTCACCCCTCCACTTT.